This TCR beta chain was captured by sequencing in a study of blood T cell repertoires in COVID-19. Trimming removed 5 bases from V and 5 bases from J, with 9 bases in between. CDR3 length: 12 amino acids. Germline CDR1 MNHEY, CDR2 SVGAGI. As handled by the study authors: For nucleated cells, counts were estimated from reference gene primer amplification. Produced via immunoSEQ multiplex PCR; TCRdb's table is partial and in-frame only. V, J and clone size were drawn from that table, and D and trimming were deduced from the DNA. The sample has around 190,000 clones; approximately 90% are singletons. The receptor was derived from a man aged 18 to 29 who had recovered from COVID-19. The V and J genes are TRBV6-5 and TRBJ2-5; possibly TRBD2 for D (5 bases). The sample consisted of peripheral blood. DNA of the CDR3: TGTGCCAGCAGTAAGGGCGGGGAGACCCAGTACTTC. It encodes CASSKGGETQYF.